This T cell receptor beta chain was recorded in a study of blood T cell repertoires in COVID-19. About the research overall: COVID-19 samples, acute and convalescent, were from the United States, Italy and Spain.

Per the original methods: Reference gene primer amplification yielded estimated nucleated cell counts. Libraries were prepared by immunoSEQ multiplex PCR; TCRdb keeps only in-frame clonotypes and omits some of them. That table furnishes V, J and clone size, whereas the DNA furnished D and trimming. There are hundreds of thousands of clones in the sample; 75% to 90% occur only once, and 10% to 15% lies in the top ten. This clonotype originated in a woman in her seventies with COVID-19, enrolled during active disease. Sequencing input: peripheral blood.

CDR3 DNA sequence: TGTGCCACCAGTGACGGGGACAGGGACAATCAGCCCCAGCATTTT. It codes for CATSDGDRDNQPQHF. The V gene is TRBV24-1, the J gene TRBJ1-5; 9 bases match TRBD1. Germline CDR1 KGHDR, CDR2 SFDVKD. CDR3 size: 15 residues. The J segment lost 3 bases and the V segment lost 4 bases, leaving 3 bases of the junction unmatched.